The clone carrying this TCR beta chain was recorded at least ten times. Its specificity is unknown. Between the trimmed V and J ends, which lost 6 bases and 8 bases, there was a span of 10 bases. CDR1 is MNHNS and CDR2 is SASEGT in the germline V gene. CDR3 length: 11 amino acids. This sample was taken from a study of Graves' ophthalmopathy and Graves' hyperthyroidism. Across the study: No treatment had been given when peripheral blood was collected at initial diagnosis. Overall study findings and caveats: Blood contained most expanded thyroid clonotypes exceeding 0.001 frequency.

The sequenced template was RNA, covering the TCR beta CDR3 region. RT-PCR with HTBI primers came first, then second-round multiplex PCR. TCRdb fed the multiplex PCR reads into MiXCR, producing one record per CDR3 protein. The sample carries about 340,000 distinct CDR3 sequences, 15% to 20% recorded once. Over 9.5 ml of fresh blood yielded the PBMCs by density gradient. The TCR comes from an adult man with Graves' ophthalmopathy. Input material: peripheral blood. The rearrangement uses TRBV6-1 and TRBJ1-2, with D tentatively TRBD1 (6 bases). CDR3 nucleotide sequence: TGTGCCAGCAGGTCAGGGGAAGGCTACACCTTC. Its translation is CASRSGEGYTF.